The 8 T cell receptor beta chains in this list originate from one sample, sequenced in a study of shared clonotypes between healthy human individuals. Here immunoSEQ multiplex PCR was the method, and the copy in TCRdb shows in-frame clones only, minus some. The sample holds around 980,000 clones, about four fifths seen once. Sequencing was done on a sample of memory CD4+ T cells from PBMCs. Subset: CD45RA-negative fraction. These TCRs come from a man between 18 and 29 years old in good health. Some clones in this sample may be carry-over from other donors' samples.

The CDR3 DNA is TGTGCCAGCAGCAACGGGGTGACCAGAACCTACGAGCAGTACTTC. Protein: CASSNGVTRTYEQYF. The chain uses TRBV6-5 and TRBJ2-7; a weak D match, TRBD2 (5 bases). CDR1 and CDR2 (germline): MNHEY, SVGAGI. V lost 6 bases, J lost 2 bases, and 17 bases lay in between. CDR3 length equals 15 residues.

This sequence joins TRBV20-1 and TRBJ2-1; D call uncertain. Germline-derived CDR1 and CDR2 are DFQATT and SNEGSKA (reference sequence). The CDR3 consists of 11 residues. V lost 3 bases and J 6 bases, leaving 6 bases between the germline ends. CDR3 sequence reads: CSASQLNEQFF. In DNA form, the CDR3 reads TGCAGTGCTAGTCAGCTCAATGAGCAGTTCTTC.

A remark on this clone: This sequence may be a read error, since a much larger clone differs from it by one base. J is TRBJ2-5 and V is TRBV7-9; D is ambiguous. Germline CDR1 reads SEHNR; CDR2 reads FQNEAQ (reference sequence). The CDR3 runs to 14 residues. The V and J ends lost 5 bases and 4 bases respectively, with 14 bases between them. Here the CDR3 DNA reads TGTGCCAGCAGCCCGAGGACCTCTGGAGAGACCCAGTACTTC. Translated, it gives CASSPRTSGETQYF.

About this clone: A much bigger clone sits one base away, suggesting this may be a read error. This chain uses TRBV18 with TRBJ1-2; no firm D call. With 3 bases removed from V and 7 bases from J, the gap between germline ends came to 9 bases. CDR1 KGHSH and CDR2 LQKENI come from the germline V gene. There are 12 residues in the CDR3. Written as DNA, the CDR3 is TGTGCCAGCTCACCGAATACCCCTGGCTACACCTTC. Protein: CASSPNTPGYTF.

This clone occurred a few times. The V and J genes are TRBV14 and TRBJ2-5; D is perhaps TRBD2 (5 bases). Germline values: CDR1 SGHDN, CDR2 FVKESK. Trimming took 4 bases from V and 5 from J, leaving 14 bases between them. The CDR3 length is 14 residues. The CDR3 region has the DNA TGTGCCAGCAGCCTTGGACTGCGGCTGGAGACCCAGTACTTC. Protein: CASSLGLRLETQYF.

For the CDR3, the DNA is TGTGCCAGCAGTACACAGGGGAAGTCCTACGAGCAGTACTTC. Protein sequence: CASSTQGKSYEQYF. The chain has TRBV6-6 and TRBJ2-7; TRBD1 matches at 7 bases. Per the germline V gene, CDR1 is MNHNY and CDR2 is SVGAGI (reference sequence). This CDR3 region has 14 residues. Trimming cost V 5 bases and J 1 base; bases outside gene matches: 5.

The V gene is TRBV7-9, the J gene TRBJ2-5; 7 nucleotides match TRBD1. Losses at the gene ends were 5 bases for V and 0 bases for J; bases not matched to a gene: 12. The CDR3 sequence is 17 residues long. The germline V gene has CDR1 SEHNR and CDR2 FQNEAQ (reference sequence). CDR3 sequence: CASSPRTPDRNQETQYF. The CDR3 region has the DNA TGTGCCAGCAGCCCCAGGACCCCGGACAGGAACCAAGAGACCCAGTACTTC.

The rearrangement joins TRBV28 to TRBJ1-2; D call uncertain. CDR1 is MDHEN and CDR2 is SYDVKM in the germline V gene. Trimming removed 5 bases at V and 4 bases at J, with 20 bases between. CDR3 length: 16 residues. CDR3 loop: CASSRGGGQIIYGYTF. The CDR3, as DNA: TGTGCCAGCAGTCGAGGTGGAGGGCAGATTATCTATGGCTACACCTTC.